The clone carrying this T cell receptor beta chain was recorded a few times. The antigen remains unidentified. The sample comes from a study of HIV-infected patients and healthy controls. About 480 ng RNA was reverse transcribed with alpha and beta constant-region primers. Separate chain-specific third strand synthesis with multiplexing indices produced the alpha and beta libraries. From the 5' RACE reads, TCRdb called clonotypes with MiXCR, one entry per CDR3 protein. The sample has about 10,000 distinct CDR3 sequences, less than 9.5% seen once. No cell fractionation was done, so the repertoire covers all unsorted peripheral blood T cells. An approximately 2.4 ml peripheral blood sample was taken for RNA. Germline V gene data show CDR1 as MNHEY and CDR2 as SMNVEV (reference sequence). V shed 7 bases, J shed 4 bases, and the junction held 6 bases outside the gene matches. CDR3 length: 15 amino acids.

Study findings and constraints: Significant mean usage differences between HIV-infected patients and controls involved eight alpha and eight beta V genes. CMV-associated CDR3s mostly grew nonsignificantly during therapy, while HIV-associated CDR3s declined significantly. Healthy control repertoires had roughly threefold more distinct CDR3s than untreated HIV+ repertoires, and higher Shannon diversity.

Sequencing was performed on blood. The V call is TRBV27, the J call TRBJ2-1; 11 bases map to TRBD1. This receptor was obtained from an adult in good health. The CDR3 region is CASNYGDRGYNEQFF. The CDR3 DNA reads as TGTGCCAGCAATTACGGGGACAGGGGGTACAATGAGCAGTTCTTC.